This T cell receptor beta chain emerged from a study of T cells in narcolepsy. Deletions cut 1 base from V and 4 bases from J, with 14 bases between. The CDR3 totals 15 residues. CDR1 SGHRS and CDR2 YFSETQ come from the germline V gene. Produced via immunoSEQ multiplex PCR; TCRdb's table is partial and in-frame only. The data show over 25,000 clones, approximately 79% seen once. This clone was detected only once. The chain recombines TRBV5-1 with TRBJ1-1, with D possibly matching TRBD1 (5 bases). What was sequenced was memory (CD45RA-) CD4+ T cells from blood. The TCR sequence derives from a human donor in good health. CDR3 protein: CASSLFGAVSTEAFF. The CDR3 DNA sequence: TGCGCCAGCAGCTTGTTCGGGGCGGTTAGCACTGAAGCTTTCTTT.